This T cell receptor (beta chain) came from a study of T cell responses to AZD1222 COVID-19 vaccine. A remark on this clone: Its specificity is not known.

The ends were cut back, 5 bases at V and 6 bases at J, with 13 bases in the middle. The CDR3 extends over 13 amino acids. CDR1 and CDR2 from the germline V gene are MDHEN and SYDVKM. Clones were sequenced by immunoSEQ multiplex PCR, and TCRdb holds only the in-frame ones, with some missing. The data show 77,000 or so clones, about nine tenths seen once. Study-wide findings and caveats: Of the AZD1222 recipients, only five or six were seropositive at baseline. Repertoires were sampled only after the peak T cell response. Regions 160-218 and 743-854 held dominance among vaccine-associated CD4 TCRs, which spanned spike.

The chain couples TRBV28 to TRBJ1-2; D is ambiguous. The receptor's source is an adult who received the AZD1222 COVID-19 vaccine. The starting material was peripheral blood, obtained 28 days after the second AZD1222 dose. The CDR3 nucleotides are TGTGCCAGCAGTCCGGCGGGAATCCATGGCTACACCTTC. Protein: CASSPAGIHGYTF.